Given below is one TCR beta chain in context. This clonotype has more than one count but fewer than ten. The clone's antigen remains unknown. No base-level quality is on record; no much larger clone is a single base apart. This specimen comes from a study of T cells in Graves' hyperthyroidism and ophthalmopathy (dated by TCRdb to between 2019 and 2020). For context, the study as a whole: Peripheral blood was sampled at the time of initial diagnosis, prior to any treatment. The 100 discovery patients were divided at random into training and test sets in a 7:3 ratio. Whether ophthalmopathy could be predicted prospectively was tested in an independent validation cohort made up of about 18 hyperthyroidism patients plus 17 patients who later progressed to ophthalmopathy. TCR V-J signatures able to tell the groups apart were searched for in a discovery cohort of 90 to 100 patients, of whom under 45 had Graves' ophthalmopathy and roughly 57 had stable Graves' hyperthyroidism. In addition, the study compared T-cell repertoires in thyroid tissue and in blood from several Graves' hyperthyroidism patients. The paper describes TCR Vbeta CDR3 sequencing of 135 peripheral blood samples, made up of some 40 ophthalmopathy patients, approximately 76 hyperthyroidism patients and some 17 progressor patients. After blood sampling, hyperthyroidism patients were treated with methimazole at a starting dose of 30 mg daily, and ophthalmopathy patients were treated with high-dose intravenous methylprednisolone. Beyond this particular receptor, the publication reports: A model built on a 13 V-J signature distinguished ophthalmopathy from stable hyperthyroidism, reaching approximately 89% sensitivity and around 82% specificity in cross-validation and 80%/75% in testing. No statistical method was used to fix the sample size in advance, and group allocation was not hidden from the investigators. During validation, the model predicted progression to ophthalmopathy a median of around 7 months ahead of onset, with around 65% sensitivity and roughly 75% specificity. Most expanded thyroid clonotypes (frequency above 0.001) were also detected in blood, suggesting blood repertoires may reflect thyroid immune responses.

Cut back by 4 bases and 0 bases, the V and J ends lie 13 bases apart. The CDR3 spans 14 residues, from the cysteine through the phenylalanine. Of all the DNA, just the CDR3 is kept, 42 bases in frame from base 1. Looking up the germline V gene (reference sequence) yields CDR1 DFQATT and CDR2 SNEGSKA. TCR beta CDR3 regions were amplified from RNA transcripts. For the first round of RT-PCR on the TCR CDR3, the HTBI primer set was used together with the Qiagen OneStep RT-PCR kit. A second multiplex PCR round built the libraries, followed by size selection and purification. Paired-end sequencing of the libraries was performed with 100 bp reads on an Illumina HiSeq2000. The authors' pipeline ran thus. SOAPnuke was used to process the raw data, with reads discarded if the reads contained adapters or uncalled bases, had a mean Phred below 15, or lacked an exact constant-primer or identifier match. COPE v1.2.5 was used to merge the high-quality paired reads, and each unique nucleotide sequence was defined as a clonotype. MiTCR v1.1 was used to align clonotypes to the IMGT TRBV, TRBD and TRBJ reference segments. Only V-J combinations with frequency above 0.0001, covering 99% to 99.2% of repertoires, were analysed. The TCS score was defined as F50 (clonal expansion) divided by E x V (chaos), with BLOSUM62-based TCRdist calculated between CDR3 peptides within each V-J. Welch's t-statistics and random forest reduced approximately 520 V-J features to about 13, which were used in a naive Bayes classifier (R e1071). Through fastp at Q25 and MiXCR, TCRdb rebuilt clones from the public reads, retaining in-frame beta chains. Every distinct CDR3 protein forms one entry, paired with its most common genes and DNA. The V and J calls follow TCRdb's processing rather than the paper's. In all, the sample holds about 690,000 distinct CDR3 sequences, and roughly 17% of those were seen once. The leading ten clones occupy roughly a sixth of the sample.

Stable Graves' hyperthyroidism was defined as the absence of progression to ophthalmopathy over 18 months of follow-up. The hyperthyroidism patients were between 18 and 65 years old and newly diagnosed, with a disease duration of less than 2 months. Exclusion was applied to patients with uncontrolled infections, other autoimmune diseases, pregnancy or lactation. Diagnoses were established on the basis of clinical symptoms, serum thyroxine and TRAb, thyroid ultrasound, and orbital computed tomography. PBMCs were separated from roughly 10 ml of fresh peripheral blood using Ficoll-Paque density gradient centrifugation. Total RNA was extracted with Trizol reagent, and quality was checked on an Agilent 2100 Bioanalyzer.

The material sequenced was blood. The receptor's source is a man in his fifties or sixties with Graves' hyperthyroidism. The chain is made from TRBV20-1 and TRBJ2-7, and the D gene may be TRBD2, 5 bases matching. CDR3 loop: CSAIHGGASYEQYF. DNA sequence: TGCAGTGCTATCCACGGAGGAGCCTCCTACGAGCAGTACTTC.